These T cell receptor beta chains were read from a single sample in a study of OX40 agonist ivuxolimab in advanced cancers. Produced via immunoSEQ multiplex PCR; TCRdb's table is partial and in-frame only. Here the sample spans just over 50,000 clones, about 80% being singletons. The sample consisted of CD4+ or CD8+ T cells sorted from blood, taken in a trial of the OX40 agonist ivuxolimab. Source of these receptors: an adult with an advanced solid tumor such as melanoma, head and neck, liver or kidney cancer. Both conserved end residues are part of each CDR3. A D gene is named only where the DNA matches it firmly. Clone size appears in some rows only: once, few, many, or a class for an expanded clone.

CASSQDGTANYGYTF,TGCGCCAGCAGCCAAGACGGGACAGCTAACTATGGCTACACCTTC,-,TRBV4-1,TRBJ1-2,TRBD1
CASSARLAGGGQPPDTQYF,TGTGCCAGCAGCGCCCGACTAGCGGGGGGCGGCCAACCCCCAGATACGCAGTATTTT,few,TRBV9,TRBJ2-3,TRBD2
CASSLAGINQPQHF,TGTGCCAGCAGCTTGGCAGGGATTAATCAGCCCCAGCATTTT,-,TRBV5-5,TRBJ1-5,-
CASSEYVSYNEQFF,TGTGCCAGCAGTGAATATGTCAGCTACAATGAGCAGTTCTTC,once,TRBV25-1,TRBJ2-1,-
CAAGGGGYGYTF,TGTGCTGCAGGGGGCGGTGGCTATGGCTACACCTTC,-,TRBV2,TRBJ1-2,TRBD1
CASSENNRGGEQYF,TGCGCCAGCAGTGAGAATAACAGGGGCGGCGAGCAGTACTTC,-,TRBV10-1,TRBJ2-7,TRBD1
CASSLFSNPGGQGDQPQHF,TGTGCCAGCAGTTTATTTTCGAACCCCGGGGGACAGGGGGATCAGCCCCAGCATTTT,-,TRBV28,TRBJ1-5,TRBD1
CASSQSGQKIVTNYGYTF,TGCGCCAGCAGTCAATCCGGCCAGAAGATAGTAACTAACTATGGCTACACCTTC,-,TRBV23-1,TRBJ1-2,-
CASSLKYRGRVDYGYTF,TGCGCCAGCAGCTTGAAGTACAGGGGGCGGGTTGACTATGGCTACACCTTC,-,TRBV5-1,TRBJ1-2,TRBD1
CASSQDSSGAYNEQFF,TGTGCCAGCAGCCAAGATAGCAGCGGGGCCTACAATGAGCAGTTCTTC,-,TRBV14,TRBJ2-1,TRBD2
CASSPQGDTGELFF,TGTGCCAGCAGCCCCCAGGGTGACACCGGGGAGCTGTTTTTT,-,TRBV11-2,TRBJ2-2,-
CASSVDRSWSPLHF,TGTGCCAGCAGCGTGGACAGGTCTTGGTCACCCCTCCACTTT,-,TRBV5-4,TRBJ1-6,TRBD1
CASSYTERGGNTIYF,TGTGCCAGCAGTTATACTGAGAGAGGTGGAAACACCATATATTTT,-,TRBV6-5,TRBJ1-3,-
CASSLFRQVRNSPLHF,TGTGCCAGCAGCCTCTTCCGACAGGTTCGGAATTCACCCCTCCACTTT,-,TRBV11-2,TRBJ1-6,-
CASSLGRGTTTYEQYF,TGCGCCAGCAGCCTCGGACGGGGTACGACGACCTACGAGCAGTACTTC,-,TRBV10-1,TRBJ2-7,-
CSVVGQGVDQPQHF,TGCAGCGTTGTAGGACAGGGCGTGGATCAGCCCCAGCATTTT,-,TRBV29-1,TRBJ1-5,TRBD1
CASSAGTENTEAFF,TGTGCCAGCTCGGCCGGGACAGAAAACACTGAAGCTTTCTTT,-,TRBV18,TRBJ1-1,TRBD1
CASQEGEQYF,TGCGCCAGCCAGGAAGGCGAGCAGTACTTC,-,TRBV10-2,TRBJ2-7,-
CAGSRGIGGSYSPLHF,TGTGCCGGCAGCCGCGGTATAGGGGGCTCCTATTCACCCCTCCACTTT,-,TRBV5-4,TRBJ1-6,TRBD1
CASSRDSSGNTIYF,TGCGCCAGCAGCCGGGACAGCTCTGGAAACACCATATATTTT,-,TRBV5-1,TRBJ1-3,TRBD1
CAISEDRDQPQHF,TGTGCCATCAGTGAGGACAGAGATCAGCCCCAGCATTTT,-,TRBV10-3,TRBJ1-5,-
CASSVVGADTQYF,TGTGCCAGCAGCGTAGTTGGGGCAGATACGCAGTATTTT,once,TRBV9,TRBJ2-3,-
CSARSGNTIYF,TGCAGTGCTAGGTCGGGAAACACCATATATTTT,-,TRBV20-1,TRBJ1-3,-
CASSLGWNSYNEQFF,TGTGCCAGCAGCTTGGGCTGGAACTCCTACAATGAGCAGTTCTTC,-,TRBV5-6,TRBJ2-1,-
CASSQSYIQYF,TGTGCCAGCAGCCAGAGTTACATTCAGTACTTC,-,TRBV14,TRBJ2-4,-
CASSLGQGLTYEQYF,TGTGCCAGCAGCTTGGGTCAGGGGCTGACCTACGAGCAGTACTTC,-,TRBV5-8,TRBJ2-7,-
CASSLATGRGTEAFF,TGCGCCAGCAGCTTGGCTACGGGCAGGGGGACTGAAGCTTTCTTT,-,TRBV5-1,TRBJ1-1,TRBD1
CASSLMLNTEAFF,TGTGCCAGCAGCTTGATGCTGAACACTGAAGCTTTCTTT,few,TRBV5-5,TRBJ1-1,-
CASSVGFINEQFF,TGTGCCAGCAGCGTAGGTTTCATCAATGAGCAGTTCTTC,-,TRBV9,TRBJ2-1,-
CASSLVGSDTQYF,TGTGCCAGCAGCTTAGTCGGGTCAGATACGCAGTATTTT,-,TRBV13,TRBJ2-3,-
CASSLGPGLGSPLHF,TGTGCCAGCAGCCTAGGACCGGGACTGGGGTCACCCCTCCACTTT,-,TRBV14,TRBJ1-6,-
CASSPKGQGPYGYTF,TGTGCCAGCTCACCCAAAGGGCAGGGCCCCTATGGCTACACCTTC,-,TRBV18,TRBJ1-2,-
CASKAGGLVNEQFF,TGTGCCAGCAAAGCGGGGGGGCTGGTCAATGAGCAGTTCTTC,-,TRBV2,TRBJ2-1,TRBD2
CASSLAGGPYNEQFF,TGTGCCAGTAGTCTAGCGGGGGGGCCCTACAATGAGCAGTTCTTC,-,TRBV19,TRBJ2-1,TRBD2
CASSQDLPGLATETQYF,TGCGCCAGCAGCCAAGATCTCCCGGGACTAGCTACGGAGACCCAGTACTTC,once,TRBV4-3,TRBJ2-5,TRBD2